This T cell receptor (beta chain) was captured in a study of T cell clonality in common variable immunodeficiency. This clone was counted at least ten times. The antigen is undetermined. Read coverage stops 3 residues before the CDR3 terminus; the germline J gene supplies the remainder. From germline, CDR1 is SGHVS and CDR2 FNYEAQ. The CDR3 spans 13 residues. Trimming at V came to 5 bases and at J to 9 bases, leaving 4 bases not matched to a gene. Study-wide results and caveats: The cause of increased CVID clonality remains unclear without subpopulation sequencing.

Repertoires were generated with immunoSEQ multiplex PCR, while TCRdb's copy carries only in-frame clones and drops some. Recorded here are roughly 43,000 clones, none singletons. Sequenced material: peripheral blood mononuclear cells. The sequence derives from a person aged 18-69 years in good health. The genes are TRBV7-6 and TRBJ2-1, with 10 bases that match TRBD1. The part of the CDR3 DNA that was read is TGTGCCAGCAGCCAGACAGGGGGCGGTGAG. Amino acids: CASSQTGGGE. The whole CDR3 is CASSQTGGGEQFF.